This T cell receptor beta chain was recorded in a study of cytomegalovirus exposure and HLA in healthy donors. In the PCR, 60 Vbeta and 13 Jbeta primers were used. Sequenced by immunoSEQ multiplex PCR; TCRdb stores in-frame clones only, minus some. The sample yields roughly 150,000 clones, less than 85% seen once. The CDR3 is made up of 13 amino acids. The V gene's germline CDR1 is MNHNS and CDR2 SASEGT. Unmatched junction bases numbered 4, after V lost 7 bases and J lost 7 bases. The receptor comes from a boy between 2 and 10 years old in good health and CMV-seronegative. The sequenced sample consisted of PBMCs. The chain is built from TRBV6-1 and TRBJ2-7, with 13 nucleotides matching TRBD2. The CDR3: CASNLGLAGEQYF. CDR3 bases: TGTGCCAGCAACCTGGGACTAGCGGGAGAGCAGTACTTC.